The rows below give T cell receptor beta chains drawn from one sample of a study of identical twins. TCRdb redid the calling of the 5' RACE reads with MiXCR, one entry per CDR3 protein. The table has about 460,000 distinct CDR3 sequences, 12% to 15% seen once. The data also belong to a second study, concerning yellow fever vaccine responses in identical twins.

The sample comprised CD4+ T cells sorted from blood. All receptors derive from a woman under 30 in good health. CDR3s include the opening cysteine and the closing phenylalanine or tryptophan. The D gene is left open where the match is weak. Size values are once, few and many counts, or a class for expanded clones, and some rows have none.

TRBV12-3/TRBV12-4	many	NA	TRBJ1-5	CASSRQGGNQPQHF	TGTGCCAGCAGTCGACAAGGAGGCAATCAGCCCCAGCATTTT
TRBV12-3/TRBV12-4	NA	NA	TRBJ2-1	CASSFSWHEQFF	TGTGCCAGCAGTTTTTCGTGGCATGAGCAGTTCTTC
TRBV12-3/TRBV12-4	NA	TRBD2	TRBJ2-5	CASTPTSWETQYF	TGTGCCAGCACCCCGACTAGCTGGGAGACCCAGTACTTC
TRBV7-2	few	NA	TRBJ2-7	CASSFTSTYEQYF	TGTGCCAGCAGCTTCACCTCCACGTACGAGCAGTACTTC
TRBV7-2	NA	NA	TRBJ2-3	CASSRVSLATDTQYF	TGTGCCAGCAGCCGAGTATCTTTGGCGACGGATACGCAGTATTTT
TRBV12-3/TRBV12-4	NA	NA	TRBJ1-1	CASSYRPNSEAFF	TGTGCCAGCAGTTACCGGCCGAACAGTGAAGCTTTCTTT
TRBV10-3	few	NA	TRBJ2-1	CAISEAGGDEQFF	TGTGCCATCAGTGAGGCTGGAGGGGATGAGCAGTTCTTC
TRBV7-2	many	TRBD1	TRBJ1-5	CASSSGQLNQPQHF	TGTGCCAGCAGCTCGGGACAGCTCAATCAGCCCCAGCATTTT
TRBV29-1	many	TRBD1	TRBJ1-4	CSVEDTGVGKLFF	TGCAGCGTTGAAGATACAGGGGTGGGAAAACTGTTTTTT
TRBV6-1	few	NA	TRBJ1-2	CASSQRQNLNYGYTF	TGTGCCAGCAGCCAAAGACAGAATCTTAACTATGGCTACACCTTC
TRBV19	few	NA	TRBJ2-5	CASSIFLGQETQYF	TGTGCCAGTAGTATTTTTCTAGGACAAGAGACCCAGTACTTC
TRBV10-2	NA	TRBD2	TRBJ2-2	CASSLLPAGVGNTGELFF	TGCGCCAGCAGCCTGTTACCAGCGGGAGTGGGGAACACCGGGGAGCTGTTTTTT
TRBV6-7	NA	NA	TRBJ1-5	CASSSPPGGHQPQHF	TGTGCCAGCAGTTCACCCCCGGGGGGCCATCAGCCCCAGCATTTT
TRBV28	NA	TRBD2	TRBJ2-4	CASSLSGGALAKNIQYF	TGTGCCAGCAGTTTATCGGGGGGGGCGCTTGCCAAAAACATTCAGTACTTC
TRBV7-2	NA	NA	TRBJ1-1	CASSPGAGPGGTEAFF	TGTGCCAGCAGCCCAGGGGCGGGGCCCGGTGGGACTGAAGCTTTCTTT
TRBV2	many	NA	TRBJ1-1	CASSGYTEAFF	TGTGCCAGCAGTGGATACACTGAAGCTTTCTTT
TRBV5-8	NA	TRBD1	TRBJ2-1	CASSGGDSSYNEQFF	TGTGCCAGCTCAGGGGGCGATAGCTCCTACAATGAGCAGTTCTTC
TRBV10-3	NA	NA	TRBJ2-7	CAISTAPRGYEQYF	TGTGCCATCAGTACGGCCCCAAGGGGCTACGAGCAGTACTTC
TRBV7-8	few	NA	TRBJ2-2	CASSLQALGAGELFF	TGTGCCAGCAGCTTACAAGCTCTTGGAGCCGGGGAGCTGTTTTTT
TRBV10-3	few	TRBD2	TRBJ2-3	CATARGVGSTDTQYF	TGTGCCACAGCCCGGGGGGTCGGTAGCACAGATACGCAGTATTTT
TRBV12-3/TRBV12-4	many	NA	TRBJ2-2	CASALGGSTGELFF	TGTGCCAGCGCCTTGGGGGGATCCACCGGGGAGCTGTTTTTT
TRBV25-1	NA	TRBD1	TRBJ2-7	CASSGSGTGRYEQYF	TGTGCCAGCAGTGGGTCCGGGACAGGACGCTACGAGCAGTACTTC
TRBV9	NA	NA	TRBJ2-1	CASDRGSSYNEQFF	TGTGCCAGCGACCGCGGTAGCTCCTACAATGAGCAGTTCTTC
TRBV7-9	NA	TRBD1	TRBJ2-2	CAKGDTGQGLSGELFF	TGTGCCAAAGGGGATACGGGACAGGGTTTATCCGGGGAGCTGTTTTTT
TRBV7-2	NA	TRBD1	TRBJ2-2	CASTLTGATGELFF	TGTGCCAGCACCTTGACAGGGGCAACCGGGGAGCTGTTTTTT
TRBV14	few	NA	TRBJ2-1	CASSQDPGRAQFF	TGTGCCAGCAGCCAAGATCCCGGTCGGGCGCAGTTCTTC
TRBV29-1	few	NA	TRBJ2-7	CSVEGGYEQYF	TGCAGCGTTGAGGGGGGCTACGAGCAGTACTTC
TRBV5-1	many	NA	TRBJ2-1	CASSLGLSGEQFF	TGCGCCAGCAGCTTGGGACTCTCTGGTGAGCAGTTCTTC
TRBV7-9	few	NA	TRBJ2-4	CASSLSEGIQYF	TGTGCCAGCAGCTTATCGGAGGGCATTCAGTACTTC
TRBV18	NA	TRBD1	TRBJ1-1	CASSPTGDTMNTEAFF	TGTGCCAGCTCGCCTACAGGGGATACCATGAACACTGAAGCTTTCTTT
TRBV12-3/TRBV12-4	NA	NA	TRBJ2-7	CASRRGTANVGYEQYF	TGTGCCAGCAGACGCGGGACAGCTAATGTGGGGTACGAGCAGTACTTC
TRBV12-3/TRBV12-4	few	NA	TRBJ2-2	CASSLAVAPGGGELFF	TGTGCCAGCAGTTTAGCAGTGGCTCCCGGAGGCGGGGAGCTGTTTTTT
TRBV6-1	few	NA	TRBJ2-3	CASSVTSKTDTQYF	TGTGCCAGCAGTGTGACGTCTAAAACAGATACGCAGTATTTT
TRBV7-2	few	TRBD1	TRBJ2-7	CASSLDRFSYEQYF	TGTGCCAGCAGCCTGGACAGGTTTAGCTACGAGCAGTACTTC
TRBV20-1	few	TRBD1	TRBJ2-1	CSARDRGHGTGSYNEQFF	TGCAGTGCTAGAGATAGGGGTCACGGGACAGGGTCCTACAATGAGCAGTTCTTC
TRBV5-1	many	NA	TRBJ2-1	CASSPGRSSYNEQFF	TGCGCCAGCAGCCCGGGACGGAGCTCCTACAATGAGCAGTTCTTC
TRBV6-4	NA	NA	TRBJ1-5	CASSDRNQPQHF	TGTGCCAGCAGTGACAGAAATCAGCCCCAGCATTTT
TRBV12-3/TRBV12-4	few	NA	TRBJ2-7	CASSLGRQAYEQYF	TGTGCCAGCAGTTTAGGCCGACAGGCCTACGAGCAGTACTTC
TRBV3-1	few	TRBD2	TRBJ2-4	CASSHPRLAGGLSKNIQYF	TGTGCCAGCAGCCACCCGCGACTAGCGGGGGGGCTGTCCAAAAACATTCAGTACTTC
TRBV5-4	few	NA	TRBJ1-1	CASSPGGISANTEAFF	TGTGCCAGCAGCCCCGGGGGGATCTCCGCGAACACTGAAGCTTTCTTT